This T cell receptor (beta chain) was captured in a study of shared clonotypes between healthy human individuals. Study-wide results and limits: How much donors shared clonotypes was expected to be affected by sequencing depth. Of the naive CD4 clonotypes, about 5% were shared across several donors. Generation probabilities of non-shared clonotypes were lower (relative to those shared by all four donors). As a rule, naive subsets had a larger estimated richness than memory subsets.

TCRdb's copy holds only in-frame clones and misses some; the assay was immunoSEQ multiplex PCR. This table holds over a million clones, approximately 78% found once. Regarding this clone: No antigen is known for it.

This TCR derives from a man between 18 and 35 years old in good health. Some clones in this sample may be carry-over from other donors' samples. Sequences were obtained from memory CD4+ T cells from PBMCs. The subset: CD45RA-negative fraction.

CDR3 protein: CASSLGAGYNEKLFF. CDR3 nucleotides: TGCGCCAGCAGCCTCGGGGCGGGGTATAATGAAAAACTGTTTTTT. The chain carries TRBV5-1 and TRBJ1-4; the D gene is possibly TRBD1 (5 bases). V dropped 4 bases and J dropped 4 bases, with 14 bases sitting between them. CDR1 SGHRS and CDR2 YFSETQ come from the germline V gene. The CDR3 has 15 residues.